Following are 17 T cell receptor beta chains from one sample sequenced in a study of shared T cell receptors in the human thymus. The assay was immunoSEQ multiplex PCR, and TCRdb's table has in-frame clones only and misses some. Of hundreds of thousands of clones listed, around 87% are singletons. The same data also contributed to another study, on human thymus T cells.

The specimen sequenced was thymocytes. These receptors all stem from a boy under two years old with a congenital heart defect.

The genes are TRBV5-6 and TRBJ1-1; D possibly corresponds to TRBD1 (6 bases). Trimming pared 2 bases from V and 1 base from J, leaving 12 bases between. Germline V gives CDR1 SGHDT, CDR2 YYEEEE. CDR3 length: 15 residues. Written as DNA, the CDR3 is TGTGCCAGCAGCTTATTTCCAGGGGCGAACACTGAAGCTTTCTTT. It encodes CASSLFPGANTEAFF.

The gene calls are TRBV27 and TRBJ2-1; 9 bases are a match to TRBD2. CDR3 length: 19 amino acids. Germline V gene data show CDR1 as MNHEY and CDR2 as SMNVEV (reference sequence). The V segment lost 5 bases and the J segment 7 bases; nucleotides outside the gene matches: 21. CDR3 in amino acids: CASSIRGLAGSFPLNEQFF. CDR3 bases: TGTGCCAGCAGTATTAGAGGGCTAGCGGGATCCTTCCCCCTTAATGAGCAGTTCTTC.

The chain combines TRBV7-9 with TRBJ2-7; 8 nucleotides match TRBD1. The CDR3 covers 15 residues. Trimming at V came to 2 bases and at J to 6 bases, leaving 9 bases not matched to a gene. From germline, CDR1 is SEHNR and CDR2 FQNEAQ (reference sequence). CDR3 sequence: CASSLNGQGAGEQYF. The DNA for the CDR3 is TGTGCCAGCAGCTTAAATGGGCAGGGGGCCGGCGAGCAGTACTTC.

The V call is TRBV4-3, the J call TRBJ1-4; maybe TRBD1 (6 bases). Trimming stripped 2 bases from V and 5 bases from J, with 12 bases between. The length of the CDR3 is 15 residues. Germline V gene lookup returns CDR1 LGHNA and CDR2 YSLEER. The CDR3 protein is CASSQRGFPNEKLFF. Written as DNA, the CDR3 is TGCGCCAGCAGCCAAAGGGGGTTTCCGAATGAAAAACTGTTTTTT.

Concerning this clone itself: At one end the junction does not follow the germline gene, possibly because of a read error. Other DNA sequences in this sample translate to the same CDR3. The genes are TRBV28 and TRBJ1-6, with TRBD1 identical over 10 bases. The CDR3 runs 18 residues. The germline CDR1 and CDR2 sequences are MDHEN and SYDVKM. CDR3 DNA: TGTGCCAGCAGTTCATCTTCCGGGACAGGGGAAGGGAATTCCCCCCTCCACTTT. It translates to CASSSSSGTGEGNSPLHF.

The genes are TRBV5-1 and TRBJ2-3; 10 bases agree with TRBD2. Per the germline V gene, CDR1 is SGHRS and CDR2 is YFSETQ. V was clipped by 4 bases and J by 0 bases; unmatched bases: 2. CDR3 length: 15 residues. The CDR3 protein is CASSGSGGSTDTQYF. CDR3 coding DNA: TGCGCCAGCAGCGGTAGCGGGGGGAGCACAGATACGCAGTATTTT. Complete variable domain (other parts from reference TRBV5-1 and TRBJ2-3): KAGVTQTPRYLIKTRGQQVTLSCSPISGHRSVSWYQQTPGQGLQFLFEYFSETQRNKGNFPGRFSGRQFSNSRSEMNVSTLELGDSALYLCASSGSGGSTDTQYFGPGTRLTVL.

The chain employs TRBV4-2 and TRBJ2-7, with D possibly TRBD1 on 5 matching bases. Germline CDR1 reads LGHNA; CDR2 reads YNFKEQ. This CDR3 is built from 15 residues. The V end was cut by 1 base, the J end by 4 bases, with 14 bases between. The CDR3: CASSQADSHQYEQYF. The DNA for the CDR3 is TGTGCCAGCAGCCAAGCTGACAGCCACCAGTACGAGCAGTACTTC.

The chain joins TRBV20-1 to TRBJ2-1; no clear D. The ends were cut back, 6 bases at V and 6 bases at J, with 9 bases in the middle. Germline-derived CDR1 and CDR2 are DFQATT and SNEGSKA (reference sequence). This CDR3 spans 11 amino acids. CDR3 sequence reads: CSAPQSNEQFF. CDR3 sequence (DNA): TGCAGTGCGCCACAGAGCAATGAGCAGTTCTTC.

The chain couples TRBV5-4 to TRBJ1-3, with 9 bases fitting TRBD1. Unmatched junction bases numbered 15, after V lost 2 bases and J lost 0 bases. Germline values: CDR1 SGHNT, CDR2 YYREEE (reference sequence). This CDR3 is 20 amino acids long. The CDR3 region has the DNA TGTGCCAGCAGCTTCCTCCGGGACAGGGACGCCGGGGCCTCTGGAAACACCATATATTTT. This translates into CASSFLRDRDAGASGNTIYF.

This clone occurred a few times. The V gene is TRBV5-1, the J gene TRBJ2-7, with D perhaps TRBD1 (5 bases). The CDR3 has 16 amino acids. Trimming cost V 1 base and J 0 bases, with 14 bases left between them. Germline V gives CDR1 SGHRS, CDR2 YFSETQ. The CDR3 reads CASSLNYLGLSYEQYF. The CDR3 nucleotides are TGCGCCAGCAGCTTGAATTATTTGGGGCTCTCCTACGAGCAGTACTTC.

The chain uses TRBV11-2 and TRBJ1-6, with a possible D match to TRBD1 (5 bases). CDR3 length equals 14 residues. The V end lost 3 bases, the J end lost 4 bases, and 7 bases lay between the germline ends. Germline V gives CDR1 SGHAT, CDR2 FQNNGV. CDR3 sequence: CASSFDSYNSPLHF. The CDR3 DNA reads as TGTGCCAGCAGCTTCGACAGTTATAATTCACCCCTCCACTTT.

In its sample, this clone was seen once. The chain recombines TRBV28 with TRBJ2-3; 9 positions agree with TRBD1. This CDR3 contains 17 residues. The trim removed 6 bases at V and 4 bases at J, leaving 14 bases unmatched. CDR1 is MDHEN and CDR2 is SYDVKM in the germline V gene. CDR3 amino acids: CASRSRGPGQGPDTQYF. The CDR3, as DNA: TGTGCCAGCAGGAGTAGGGGACCGGGACAGGGTCCAGATACGCAGTATTTT.

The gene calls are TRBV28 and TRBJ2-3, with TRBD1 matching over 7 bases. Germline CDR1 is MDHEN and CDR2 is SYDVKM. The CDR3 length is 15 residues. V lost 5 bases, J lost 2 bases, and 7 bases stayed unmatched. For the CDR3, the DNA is TGTGCCAGCAGTGGACAGGCTATATCCACAGATACGCAGTATTTT. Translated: CASSGQAISTDTQYF.

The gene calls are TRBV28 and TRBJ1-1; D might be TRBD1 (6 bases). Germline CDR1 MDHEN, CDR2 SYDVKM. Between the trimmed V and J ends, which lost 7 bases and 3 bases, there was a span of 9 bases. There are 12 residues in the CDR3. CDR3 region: CASIDRYTEAFF. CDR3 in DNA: TGTGCCAGCATCGACAGGTACACTGAAGCTTTCTTT.

The chain's CDR3 is CASSQVALTASSGNTIYF. The CDR3 bases are TGCGCCAGCAGCCAAGTGGCCTTGACAGCGAGCTCTGGAAACACCATATATTTT. This chain links TRBV4-1 with TRBJ1-3; a possible D gene is TRBD1 (5 bases). The CDR3 is made up of 18 amino acids. V shed 1 base and J shed 0 bases, with 16 bases lying between them. Germline assignment: CDR1 MGHRA and CDR2 YSYEKL.

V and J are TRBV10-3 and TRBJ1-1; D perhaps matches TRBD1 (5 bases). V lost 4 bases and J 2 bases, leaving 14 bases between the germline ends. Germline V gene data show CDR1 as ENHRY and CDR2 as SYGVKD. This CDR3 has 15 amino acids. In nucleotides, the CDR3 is TGTGCCATCAGTGTCACAGAAAGGGGTAACACTGAAGCTTTCTTT. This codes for CAISVTERGNTEAFF.

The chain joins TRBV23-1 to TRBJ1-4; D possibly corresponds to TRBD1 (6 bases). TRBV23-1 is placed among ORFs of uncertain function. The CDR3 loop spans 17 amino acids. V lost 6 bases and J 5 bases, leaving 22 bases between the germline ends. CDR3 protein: CASRPDGRGRGNEKLFF. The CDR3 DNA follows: TGCGCCAGCAGACCCGACGGCAGGGGAAGAGGGAATGAAAAACTGTTTTTT.